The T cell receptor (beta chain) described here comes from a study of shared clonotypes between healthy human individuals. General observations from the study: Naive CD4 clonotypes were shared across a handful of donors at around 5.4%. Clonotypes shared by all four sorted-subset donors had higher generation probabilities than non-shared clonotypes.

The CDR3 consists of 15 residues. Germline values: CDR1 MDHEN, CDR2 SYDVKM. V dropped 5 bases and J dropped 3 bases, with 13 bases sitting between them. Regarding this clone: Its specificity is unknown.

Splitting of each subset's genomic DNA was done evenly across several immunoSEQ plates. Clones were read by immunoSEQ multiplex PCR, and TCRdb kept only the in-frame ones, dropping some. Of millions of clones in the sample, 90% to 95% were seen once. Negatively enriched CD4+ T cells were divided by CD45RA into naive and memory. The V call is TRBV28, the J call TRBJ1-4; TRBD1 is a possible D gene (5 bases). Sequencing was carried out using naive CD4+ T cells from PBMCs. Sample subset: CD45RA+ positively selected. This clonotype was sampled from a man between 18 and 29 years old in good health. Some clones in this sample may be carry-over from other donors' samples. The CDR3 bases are TGTGCCAGCAGTGGGGGGAGGGCCTCTAATGAAAAACTGTTTTTT. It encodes CASSGGRASNEKLFF.